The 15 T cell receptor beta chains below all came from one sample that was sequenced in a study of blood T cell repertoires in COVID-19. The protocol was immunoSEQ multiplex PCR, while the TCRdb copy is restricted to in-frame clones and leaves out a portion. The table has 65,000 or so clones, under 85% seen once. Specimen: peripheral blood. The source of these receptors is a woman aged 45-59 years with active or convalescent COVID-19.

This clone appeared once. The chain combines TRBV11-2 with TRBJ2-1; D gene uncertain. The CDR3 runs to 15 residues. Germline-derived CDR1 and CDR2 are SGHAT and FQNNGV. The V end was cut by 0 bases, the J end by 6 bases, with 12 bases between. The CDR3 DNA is TGTGCCAGCAGCTTAGATCGAACTACCTCCAATGAGCAGTTCTTC. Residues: CASSLDRTTSNEQFF.

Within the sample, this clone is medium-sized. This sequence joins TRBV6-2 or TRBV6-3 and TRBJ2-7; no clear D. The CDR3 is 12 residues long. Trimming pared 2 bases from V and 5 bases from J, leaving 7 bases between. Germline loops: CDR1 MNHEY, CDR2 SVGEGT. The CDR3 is CASSYPTDEQYF. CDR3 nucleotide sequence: TGTGCCAGCAGTTACCCCACGGACGAGCAGTACTTC.

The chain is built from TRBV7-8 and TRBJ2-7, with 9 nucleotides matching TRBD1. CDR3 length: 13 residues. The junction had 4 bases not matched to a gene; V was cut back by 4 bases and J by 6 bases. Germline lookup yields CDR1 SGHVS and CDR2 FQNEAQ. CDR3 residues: CASSYRGLFEQYF. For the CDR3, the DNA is TGTGCCAGCAGCTACAGGGGGCTCTTCGAGCAGTACTTC.

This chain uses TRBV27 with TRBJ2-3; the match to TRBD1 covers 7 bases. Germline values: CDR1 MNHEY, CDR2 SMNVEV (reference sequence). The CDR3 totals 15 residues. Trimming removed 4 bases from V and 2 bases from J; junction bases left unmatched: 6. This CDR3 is CASSSRDSTTDTQYF. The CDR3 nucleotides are TGTGCCAGCAGTTCCCGGGACAGTACCACAGATACGCAGTATTTT.

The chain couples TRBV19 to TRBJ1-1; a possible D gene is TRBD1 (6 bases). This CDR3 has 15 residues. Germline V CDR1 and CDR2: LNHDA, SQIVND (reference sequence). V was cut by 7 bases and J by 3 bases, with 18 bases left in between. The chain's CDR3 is CASKRSGTHDTEAFF. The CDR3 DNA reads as TGTGCCAGTAAGAGATCCGGGACACATGACACTGAAGCTTTCTTT.

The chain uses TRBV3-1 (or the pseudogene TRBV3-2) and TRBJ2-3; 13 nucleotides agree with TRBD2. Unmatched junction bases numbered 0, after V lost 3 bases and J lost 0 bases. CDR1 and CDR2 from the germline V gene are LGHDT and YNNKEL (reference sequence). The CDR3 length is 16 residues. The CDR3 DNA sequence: TGTGCCAGCAGCCAGGGACTAGCGGGAAGCACAGATACGCAGTATTTT. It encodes CASSQGLAGSTDTQYF.

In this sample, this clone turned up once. This chain's CDR3 is CASSLGTRAGDEQYF. CDR3 sequence (DNA): TGTGCCAGCAGCTTAGGGACACGGGCTGGAGACGAGCAGTACTTC. V and J are TRBV7-3 and TRBJ2-7; a possible D gene is TRBD1 (6 bases). The V gene's germline CDR1 is SGHTA and CDR2 FQGTGA. The CDR3 consists of 15 residues. Trimming shortened V by 2 bases and J by 5 bases, and 16 bases separated the two germline ends. Based on the CDR3 plus reference TRBV7-3 and TRBJ2-7, the full variable domain is GAGVSQTPSNKVTEKGKYVELRCDPISGHTALYWYRQSLGQGPEFLIYFQGTGAADDSGLPNDRFFAVRPEGSVSTLKIQRTERGDSAVYLCASSLGTRAGDEQYFGPGTRLTVT.

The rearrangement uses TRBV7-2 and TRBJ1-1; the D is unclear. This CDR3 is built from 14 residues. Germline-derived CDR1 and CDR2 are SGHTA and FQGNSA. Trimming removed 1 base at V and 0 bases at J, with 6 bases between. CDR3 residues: CASSLGYMNTEAFF. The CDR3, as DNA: TGTGCCAGCAGCTTAGGGTACATGAACACTGAAGCTTTCTTT.

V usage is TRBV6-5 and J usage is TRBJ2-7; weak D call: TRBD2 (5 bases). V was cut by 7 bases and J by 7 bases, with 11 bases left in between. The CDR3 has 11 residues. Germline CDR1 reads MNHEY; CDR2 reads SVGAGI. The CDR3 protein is CASKGGGEQYF. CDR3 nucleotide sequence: TGTGCCAGCAAAGGAGGCGGGGAGCAGTACTTC.

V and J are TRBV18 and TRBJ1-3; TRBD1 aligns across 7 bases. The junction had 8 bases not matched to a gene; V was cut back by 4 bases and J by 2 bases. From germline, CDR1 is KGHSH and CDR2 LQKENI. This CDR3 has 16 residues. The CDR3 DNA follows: TGTGCCAGCTCACAAGGGGGCCGAGGAACTGGAAACACCATATATTTT. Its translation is CASSQGGRGTGNTIYF.

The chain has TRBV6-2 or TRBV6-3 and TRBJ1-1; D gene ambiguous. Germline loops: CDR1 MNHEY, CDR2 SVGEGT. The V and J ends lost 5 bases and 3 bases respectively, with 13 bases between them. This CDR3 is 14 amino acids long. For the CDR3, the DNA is TGTGCCAGCAGTGCAATAAACGAGGACACTGAAGCTTTCTTT. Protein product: CASSAINEDTEAFF.

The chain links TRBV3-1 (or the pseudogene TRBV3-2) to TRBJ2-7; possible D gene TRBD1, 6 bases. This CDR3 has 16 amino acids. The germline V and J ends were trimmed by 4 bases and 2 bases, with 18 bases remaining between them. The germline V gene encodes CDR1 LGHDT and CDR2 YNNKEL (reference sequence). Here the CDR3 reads CASSPTRWQGTYEQYF. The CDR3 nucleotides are TGTGCCAGCAGCCCCACCCGGTGGCAGGGGACCTACGAGCAGTACTTC.

The DNA for the CDR3 is TGTGCCAGCGGCGGACAGGGGCAATACGAGCAGTACTTC. It is translated as CASGGQGQYEQYF. This chain joins TRBV6-5 and TRBJ2-7; TRBD1 matches 9 bases. Germline V gene sequence: CDR1 MNHEY, CDR2 SVGAGI. This CDR3 comprises 13 residues. J lost 4 bases, V lost 8 bases, and 6 bases had no gene match.

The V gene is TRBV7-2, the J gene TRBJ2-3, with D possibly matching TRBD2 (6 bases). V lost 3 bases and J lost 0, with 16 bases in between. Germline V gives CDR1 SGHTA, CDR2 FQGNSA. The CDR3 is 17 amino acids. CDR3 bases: TGTGCCAGCAGCTTCAGGACTACCCGCGGAAGCACAGATACGCAGTATTTT. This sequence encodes CASSFRTTRGSTDTQYF. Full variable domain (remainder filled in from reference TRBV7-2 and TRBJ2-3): GAGVSQSPSNKVTEKGKDVELRCDPISGHTALYWYRQSLGQGLEFLIYFQGNSAPDKSGLPSDRFSAERTGGSVSTLTIQRTQQEDSAVYLCASSFRTTRGSTDTQYFGPGTRLTVL.

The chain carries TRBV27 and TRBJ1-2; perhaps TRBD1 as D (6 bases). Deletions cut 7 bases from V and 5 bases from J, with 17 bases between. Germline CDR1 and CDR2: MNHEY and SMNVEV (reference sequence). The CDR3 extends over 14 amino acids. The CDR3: CASTASGRGYGYTF. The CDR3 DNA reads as TGTGCCAGCACCGCATCCGGCAGGGGTTATGGCTACACCTTC.